This T cell receptor beta chain was retrieved from a study of cytomegalovirus exposure and HLA in healthy donors (dated 2017 in TCRdb). At the level of the whole study: According to an earlier analysis of several hundred of the donors, about 180 million T cells yielded roughly 100 million unique TCR beta sequences and more than 250 Gb of sequence data. The T cell repertoires of some 670 subjects were profiled by immunosequencing and related to cytomegalovirus serostatus. The number of donors typed differed by locus, with 629-630 for A, B, C, DRB1 and DQB1, roughly 520 for DQA1, some 570 for DPA1, and some 470 for DPB1. Along with the approximately 700-subject first cohort, a separate validation cohort of roughly 110 different subjects was used. Genome-wide SNP genotypes for about 60% of the roughly 700 donors were used in a later genetic analysis, which treated that subset as a discovery cohort. Because of strong linkage in the cohort, roughly five DR-DQ haplotypes were treated as single units for association and clustering. In a later analysis, previously published TCR beta repertoires from 550 to 700 donors were re-analyzed and high-resolution HLA genotyping was added so that TCR occurrence patterns could be studied. The study aimed to test whether signatures of past pathogen exposure could be identified by cataloging public T cell receptors. Among roughly 370 genotyped donors of the cohort, an average of approximately 240,000 unique TCR beta nucleotide sequences were sequenced per donor, 15% to 20% of them non-productive. All discovery cohort repertoires had been generated using a single sequencing platform. Rather than drawing on any new phenotypic data, the later analysis identified candidate immune exposures from TCR beta sequences and the way those sequences occurred across donors. Both class I and class II loci were covered by HLA typing, at four-digit resolution. Alongside the repertoire data, information on donor age, sex, ethnicity and CMV serostatus was compiled. In an earlier analysis of more than 550 of the donors, high-throughput TCR beta sequencing was used to judge whether each TCR beta V gene segment behaved as functional or pseudogenic. Among the roughly 390 genotyped donors, around 81% belonged to the genetic ancestry cluster associated with self-reported Caucasian donors. To predict cytomegalovirus infection status, the study brought together high-throughput TCR immunosequencing, statistical association of individual TCRs with disease status, and machine learning. Roughly 290 gigabases of sequencing data and around 80 million unique TCR sequences made up an early release that covered approximately 650 HLA-typed donors. Here is what the overall study found, with its caveats: An association between a missense DCLRE1C variant and V-gene and J-gene trimming of TCR beta chains was found in a later genetic analysis and replicated in an independent cohort. A later analysis found that HLA-associated TCR beta chains were more clonally expanded and had lower generation probabilities than equally common non-associated chains. A later genetic analysis reported fewer N-insertions in productive TCRs among donors in an Asian-associated ancestry cluster than the roughly 670-donor mean. A later analysis associated 17,000 or so TCR beta sequences with specific HLA alleles at a false discovery rate of 0.05. It was suggested by the authors that the approach could potentially be generalized to other disease states and immunological phenotypes. A group of highly shared sequence variants was considered likely to be a technical artifact of the sequencing pipeline. When HLA alleles, especially DR and DQ, strongly co-occurred, attributing TCR associations to individual alleles was difficult. Cytomegalovirus status was reported to be diagnosed by the classifier with high specificity and sensitivity in both the original and validation cohorts. Across donors, most TCR sequences were observed very rarely, whereas some public TCRs were present in many individuals. In this cohort, only TCR beta chains were sequenced, and detectable features were limited by the absence of alpha or paired-chain data. A further reported finding was that TCR beta sequences accurately predicted the HLA-A and HLA-B alleles for most subjects in the first cohort. Some IMGT-functional V segments, including TRBV6-2 and TRBV6-3, could not be distinguished by the 87-base-pair reads and were therefore excluded. Because HLA typing was missing for some donors at each locus, association tests included only the typed subset. The presence/absence analyses assumed that sequencing depth was roughly uniform across donors, and that assumption may not be true. In a later analysis, several top co-occurrence clusters were reported to appear linked to parvovirus B19, influenza, CMV and Epstein-Barr virus. According to a later analysis, TCR association rates differed among HLA loci, with DRB1 alleles showing the most associated TCRs and HLA-C alleles showing the fewest. In vitro tests confirmed that a few of the cytomegalovirus-associated TCR beta chains recognize cytomegalovirus antigens. A total of 164 TCR beta chains were listed by the study as associated with cytomegalovirus. A later analysis found that most CMV-associated TCR beta chains appeared HLA-restricted, with HLA associations seemingly driven largely by CMV exposure. Immune exposure information for the cohort was limited to CMV serostatus. Because counts were too low, approximately 15 rarely observed V segments, including chromosome 9 orphons, were excluded from the earlier analysis of around 590 of the donors. Broadly in line with IMGT annotations, most TCR beta V segments showed up in productive rearrangements about 87% or about 30% of the time in an earlier analysis of several hundred of the donors. Linkage disequilibrium might explain the correlated functional status among segregating V segments, but an unknown experimental factor could not be excluded.

After removal of 4 bases from V and 2 bases from J, the junction retains 4 bases not matched to a gene. CDR1 and CDR2 are drawn from the germline V gene: SGHVS, FQNEAQ. There are 15 amino acids in the CDR3, from cysteine to phenylalanine inclusive. The read is trimmed to its CDR3 DNA, 45 bases read in frame from base 1. The cohort was made up of approximately 700 healthy bone marrow donors. Cohort members were all nominally healthy when sampled, although unrecorded immune exposures were likely present. The donor was CMV seronegative and belonged to the group of 352 seronegative cohort members. A peripheral blood sample was provided by each donor, and peripheral blood mononuclear cells were used for TCR beta sequencing. Genomic DNA was extracted from the blood cell samples with the Qiagen DNeasy Blood Extraction Kit. Turning to this clone: Its antigen remains undetermined. No clone much larger than this one lies a single base away; base qualities are absent.

The library was built by means of the immunoSEQ multiplex PCR assay. The multiplex PCR relied on a mix of 60 forward primers for TCR Vbeta segments and 13 reverse primers for TCR Jbeta segments. A multiplex PCR assay on genomic DNA amplified the CDR3 region of rearranged TCR beta genes. On the Illumina HiSeq System, the amplified TCR beta libraries were sequenced as 87-base-pair reads. On the study's bioinformatics: A later analysis tallied some 79 million unique TCR beta chains across the 700 or so repertoires, and around 12 million of those chains were shared by two or more donors. To remove PCR and sequencing errors, raw reads were error-corrected and collapsed into unique sequences using a nearest-neighbor algorithm that merged closely related sequences. V, D and J gene segments were assigned by aligning CDR3 sequences to IMGT reference sequences. For a sequence to be retained, at least a six-nucleotide match to both a V gene segment and a J gene segment was required. Rearrangements were called productive when the CDR3 lacked stop codons and stayed in frame with V and J; all others were non-productive. Following IMGT convention, CDR3 was defined as the stretch from the second conserved V-encoded cysteine up to the conserved J-encoded phenylalanine. The earlier analysis of 500 to 750 of the donors excluded any sequence lacking an unambiguous match to a single V gene segment. In an earlier analysis of approximately 610 of the donors, V segments were called functional above 56.7% productive rearrangements and were called segregating when the between-donor standard deviation exceeded 5%. A statistical classification framework was built to diagnose cytomegalovirus status from the catalog of TCR beta chain sequences. In a later analysis, V and J genes were assigned by comparing TCR nucleotide sequences against IMGT/GENE-DB human TR gene sequences. In a later analysis, CDR3 sequences and most-parsimonious VDJ recombination scenarios were assigned using the TCRdist pipeline. In a later analysis, each TCR beta chain was defined by its CDR3 amino acid sequence together with its V-gene family, and reads without a unique V-gene family were excluded. As a way to deal with suspected cross-contamination and a sequencing artifact, a later analysis dropped nearly 600 nucleotide sequences that were highly shared and had low generation probability. For each public chain, a later analysis derived a clonal expansion index from normalized ranks of inferred template counts within each repertoire. A later analysis computed generation probabilities with a VDJ recombination model fitted to out-of-frame rearrangements, and checked the results against IGoR. A later analysis scored TCR-TCR, TCR-HLA and TCR-CMV co-occurrence with hypergeometric tests, applying a repertoire-size bias correction to TCR pairs. A later analysis estimated false discovery rates by permuting HLA or CMV assignments 20 times. A later analysis grouped co-occurring TCRs with DBSCAN, adding TCRdist sequence similarity when clustering within HLA-allele-positive subsets. For co-occurrence clustering, repertoires with fewer than 30,000 or more than 120,000 public chains were excluded, along with roughly five repertoires with anomalous nucleotide sharing. The immuneACCESS repertoire file appears here via TCRdb, limited to in-frame rearrangements. These files lack a portion of the clones; in checked studies, under half of the deficit traces to unresolved V genes, and the cause of the others is not known. V, J and clone size were drawn from that table, and D and trimming were deduced from the DNA. Here the sample has about 160,000 clones; over 75% occur a single time. The ten largest clones add up to approximately 2.1% of the sample.

Sample: PBMCs. Recombination connected TRBV7-8 to TRBJ2-2; TRBD1 matches 7 bases in the middle. The TCR comes from a woman aged 18-29 years in good health and CMV-seronegative. The CDR3 reads as follows: CASSSTGLNTGELFF. The DNA is as follows: TGTGCCAGCAGCTCGACAGGGCTAAACACCGGGGAGCTGTTTTTT.